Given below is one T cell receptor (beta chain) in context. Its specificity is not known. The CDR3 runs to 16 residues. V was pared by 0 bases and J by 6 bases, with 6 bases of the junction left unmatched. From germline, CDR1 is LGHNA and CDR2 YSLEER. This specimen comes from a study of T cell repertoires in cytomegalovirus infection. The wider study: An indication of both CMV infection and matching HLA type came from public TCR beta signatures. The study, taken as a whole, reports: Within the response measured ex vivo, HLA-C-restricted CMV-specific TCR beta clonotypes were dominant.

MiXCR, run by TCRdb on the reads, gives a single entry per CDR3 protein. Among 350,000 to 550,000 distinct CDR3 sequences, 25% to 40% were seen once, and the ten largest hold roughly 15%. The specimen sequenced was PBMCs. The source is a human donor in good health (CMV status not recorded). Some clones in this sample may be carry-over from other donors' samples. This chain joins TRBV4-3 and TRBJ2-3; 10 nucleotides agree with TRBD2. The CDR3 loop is CASSQDESGGADTQYF. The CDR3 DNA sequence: TGCGCCAGCAGCCAAGATGAGAGCGGGGGGGCGGATACGCAGTATTTT.